The 7 T cell receptor beta chains below come from one sample, sequenced in a study of T cells in Graves' hyperthyroidism and ophthalmopathy (dated by TCRdb to 2018 to 2020). The library relied on multiplex PCR. Sequenced using an Illumina HiSeq 2000. The TCR beta CDR3 regions were amplified from the RNA transcripts. The first round of RT-PCR for the TCR CDR3 was performed with the HTBI primer set and the Qiagen OneStep RT-PCR kit. TCRdb reprocessed the public reads (quality trimming at Q25 with fastp, clone calling with MiXCR) and kept in-frame beta chains. Every distinct CDR3 protein forms one entry, paired with its most common genes and DNA. This sample holds about 400,000 distinct CDR3 sequences; over 13% were observed only once. Around 27% of the sample comes from the top ten. Sequenced: blood. Receptors were obtained from a man between 50 and 59 years old with Graves' ophthalmopathy.

At least ten counts were recorded for this clonotype. The genes are TRBV18 and TRBJ2-3, with 7 bases aligning to TRBD2. In germline, CDR1 is KGHSH, CDR2 LQKENI. The CDR3 loop spans 15 amino acids. V shed 1 base, J shed 2 bases, and the junction held 3 bases outside the gene matches. In DNA, the CDR3 is TGTGCCAGCTCACCACGGGAGGGAACCACAGATACGCAGTATTTT. This sequence encodes CASSPREGTTDTQYF.

This clonotype was detected many times. The rearrangement uses TRBV11-2 and TRBJ1-6; no clear D gene. The germline V gene has CDR1 SGHAT and CDR2 FQNNGV. With 3 bases removed from V and 6 bases from J, the gap between germline ends came to 9 bases. The CDR3 sequence is 14 residues long. CDR3 amino acids: CASSFEKGNSPLHF. The CDR3 DNA reads as TGTGCCAGCAGCTTCGAGAAGGGTAATTCACCCCTCCACTTT.

The V and J genes are TRBV20-1 and TRBJ2-2; tentative D call: TRBD2 (6 bases). CDR1 and CDR2 (germline): DFQATT, SNEGSKA (reference sequence). The V end lost 5 bases, the J end lost 5 bases, and 21 bases lay between the germline ends. This CDR3 is 16 amino acids long. CDR3 region: CSARLSGLGETGELFF. In DNA, the CDR3 is TGCAGTGCTCGTCTTAGCGGCCTAGGAGAAACCGGGGAGCTGTTTTTT.

V and J are TRBV24-1 and TRBJ2-2; a weak D match, TRBD2 (5 bases). The CDR3 is 18 amino acids. Trimming shortened V by 0 bases and J by 0 bases, and 13 bases separated the two germline ends. CDR1 KGHDR and CDR2 SFDVKD come from the germline V gene. CDR3 amino acids: CATSDLLRGSSNTGELFF. In DNA, the CDR3 is TGTGCCACCAGTGATTTGCTTCGGGGATCCTCGAACACCGGGGAGCTGTTTTTT.

In this sample, this clonotype turned up many times. The CDR3 spells CSVETDRETDTQYF. DNA of the CDR3: TGCAGCGTTGAGACAGACAGGGAAACAGATACGCAGTATTTT. The chain uses TRBV29-1 and TRBJ2-3, with 7 bases matching TRBD1. There are 14 residues in the CDR3. The germline gives CDR1 SQVTM, CDR2 ANQGSEA. The V segment lost 3 bases and the J segment 3 bases; nucleotides outside the gene matches: 6.

As concerns this clonotype: A much larger clone sits a single nucleotide away, making a read error possible. The J gene is TRBJ2-1, the V gene TRBV7-9, with 7 nucleotides matching TRBD2. Trimming at V came to 6 bases and at J to 4 bases, leaving 3 bases not matched to a gene. From germline, CDR1 is SEHNR and CDR2 FQNEAQ (reference sequence). The CDR3 totals 13 residues. The CDR3 region has the DNA TGTGCCAGCAGTCGGGAGGAGTACAATGAGCAGTTCTTC. Protein sequence: CASSREEYNEQFF.

This clonotype has only a few counts. The chain carries TRBV4-1 and TRBJ1-2; D unresolved. The CDR3 consists of 16 residues. Per the germline V gene, CDR1 is MGHRA and CDR2 is YSYEKL. V dropped 0 bases and J dropped 3 bases, with 14 bases sitting between them. Written as DNA, the CDR3 is TGCGCCAGCAGCCAAGATCCCGCGGGGAAGCACTATGGCTACACCTTC. Its translation is CASSQDPAGKHYGYTF.